The entry below gives a single T cell receptor (beta chain) sequence along with its context. This clone was recorded once. This clone's antigen is unknown. No base qualities exist here, and no much larger clone lies one base off it. Participants in the prospective study were aged 18 to 89 years, lived in about two dozen United States geographic areas, and enrolled through a virtual design. In the prospective study, cohorts were assigned on the basis of participant-reported clinical history obtained from a screening survey and a study questionnaire. Recovered participants in ImmuneRACE Cohort 3 were defined by two consecutive negative NP/OP PCR tests, clearance by a healthcare professional, or resolution of symptoms. Each participant in the prospective study had whole blood, serum and a nasopharyngeal or oropharyngeal swab collected by mobile phlebotomists. Participants in the prospective study had the option to provide additional blood draws and questionnaires over a roughly 2-month period. Before DNA extraction, prospective study blood samples were shipped either frozen or at room temperature.

TCRbeta CDR3 regions were amplified from genomic DNA using the immunoSEQ Assay, a bias-controlled multiplex PCR. The authors' pipeline ran thus. Nucleated cell counts per sample were estimated from amplification of reference gene primers within the assay. To quantify the absolute abundance of each unique TCRbeta CDR3 rearrangement, sequence reads were collapsed and filtered. Productive Simpson clonality was computed per sample as the square root of Simpson's diversity index over productive rearrangements. TCRdb carries this immuneACCESS record with in-frame sequences only. Its versions omit some clonotypes, under half of them owing to an unresolved V gene in the studies checked, with the rest unexplained. D and trimming come from the DNA, and the V and J calls and clone size come from that table. The sample records more than 300,000 clones, more than 75% of which are singletons. The ten largest clonotypes hold 8% to 13% of the sample.

The germline V gene yields SGDLS for CDR1 and YYNGEE for CDR2. From the cysteine through the phenylalanine, the CDR3 covers 19 amino acids. The sequence is cut down to CDR3 DNA, 57 bases in frame from base 1. Trimming removed 2 bases from V and 3 bases from J; the gene matches leave 15 bases unexplained. The record originates from a study of blood T cell repertoires in COVID-19 (dated by TCRdb to the early 2020s). A note on the overall study: Samples covering the acute and convalescent phases of COVID-19 were provided by collaborators in the United States, Italy and Spain. The material from the prospective study consisted of cDNA or gDNA derived from T cells, B-cell-depleted T cells, or PBMCs. The samples were drawn from two sources: the first 160 participants of the ongoing ImmuneRACE study, and approximately 1,300 subjects contributed by 6 global collaborators. Deeply sampled blood TCRbeta repertoires from subjects exposed to, actively infected with, or recovered from COVID-19 were included in the dataset. The repertoires were released in a freely available public database intended as a resource for research on the immune response to SARS-CoV-2. Where available, HLA class I and class II types were obtained from metadata supplied by the sample provider rather than from assay-based typing. Nearly every sample came with metadata listing a de-identified subject ID, COVID-19 status, age in years and sex. The study at large found these results: How much clinical and demographic metadata was included differed by source and by participant, and the metadata was provided uncurated.

The chain links TRBV9 with TRBJ2-3; 10 middle bases align to TRBD2. What was sequenced was PBMCs or T cells enriched from blood (not recorded which). The sequence was obtained from a woman between 18 and 29 years old who had recovered from COVID-19. The CDR3 reads CASSVNQAGGPKETDTQYF. Read as DNA, the sequence is TGTGCCAGCAGCGTTAATCAAGCGGGAGGGCCCAAAGAGACAGATACGCAGTATTTT. Reference TRBV9 and TRBJ2-3 genes cover what lies past the CDR3, so the full variable domain is DSGVTQTPKHLITATGQRVTLRCSPRSGDLSVYWYQQSLDQGLQFLIQYYNGEERAKGNILERFSAQQFPDLHSELNLSSLELGDSALYFCASSVNQAGGPKETDTQYFGPGTRLTVL.